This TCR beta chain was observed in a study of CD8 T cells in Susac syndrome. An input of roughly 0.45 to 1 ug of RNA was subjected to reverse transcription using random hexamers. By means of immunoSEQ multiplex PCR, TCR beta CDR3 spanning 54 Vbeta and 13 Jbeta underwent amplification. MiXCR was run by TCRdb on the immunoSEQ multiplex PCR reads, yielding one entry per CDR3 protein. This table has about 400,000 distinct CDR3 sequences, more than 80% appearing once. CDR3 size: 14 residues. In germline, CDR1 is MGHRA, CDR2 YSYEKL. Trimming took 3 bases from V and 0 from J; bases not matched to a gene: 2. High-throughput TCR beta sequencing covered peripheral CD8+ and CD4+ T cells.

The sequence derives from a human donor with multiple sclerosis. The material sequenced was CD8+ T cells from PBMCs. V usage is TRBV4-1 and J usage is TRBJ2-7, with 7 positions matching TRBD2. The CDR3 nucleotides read TGCGCCAGCAGCCAGGGACTATCCTCCTACGAGCAGTACTTC. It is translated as CASSQGLSSYEQYF.